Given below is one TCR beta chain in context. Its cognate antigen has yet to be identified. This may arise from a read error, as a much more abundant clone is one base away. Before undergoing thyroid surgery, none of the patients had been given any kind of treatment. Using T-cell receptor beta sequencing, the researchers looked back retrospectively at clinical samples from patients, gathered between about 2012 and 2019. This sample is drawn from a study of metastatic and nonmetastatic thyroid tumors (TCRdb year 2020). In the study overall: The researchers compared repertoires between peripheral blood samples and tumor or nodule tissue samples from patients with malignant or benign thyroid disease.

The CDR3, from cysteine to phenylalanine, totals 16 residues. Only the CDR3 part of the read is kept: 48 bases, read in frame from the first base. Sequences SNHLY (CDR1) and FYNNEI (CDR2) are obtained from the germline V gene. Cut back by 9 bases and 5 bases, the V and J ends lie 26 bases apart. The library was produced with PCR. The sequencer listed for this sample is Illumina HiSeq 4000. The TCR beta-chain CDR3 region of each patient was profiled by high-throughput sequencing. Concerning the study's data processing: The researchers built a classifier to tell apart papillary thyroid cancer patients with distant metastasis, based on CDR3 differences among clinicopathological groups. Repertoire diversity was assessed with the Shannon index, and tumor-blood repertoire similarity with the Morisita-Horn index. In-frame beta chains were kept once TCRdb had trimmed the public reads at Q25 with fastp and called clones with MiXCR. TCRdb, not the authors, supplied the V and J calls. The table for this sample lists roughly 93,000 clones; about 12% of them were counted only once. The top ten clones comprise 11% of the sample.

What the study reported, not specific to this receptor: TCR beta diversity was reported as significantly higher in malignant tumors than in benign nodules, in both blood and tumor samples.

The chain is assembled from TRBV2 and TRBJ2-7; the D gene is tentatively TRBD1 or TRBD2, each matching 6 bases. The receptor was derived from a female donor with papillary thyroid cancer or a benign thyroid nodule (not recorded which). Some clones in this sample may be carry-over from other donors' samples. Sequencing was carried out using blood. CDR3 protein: CARGAPGGSRSDEQYF. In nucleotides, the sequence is TGTGCCAGGGGGGCCCCCGGAGGGTCTAGGTCTGACGAGCAGTACTTC.